A selection of T cell receptor beta chains follows, all from one sample in a study of shared clonotypes between healthy human individuals. Generated by immunoSEQ multiplex PCR, the TCRdb table keeps only in-frame clones and is missing some. The data show about 2,200,000 clones, around 93% seen once. Sequencing input: naive CD8+ T cells from PBMCs. Receptors were obtained from a man younger than 30 in good health. Some clones in this sample may be carry-over from other donors' samples. CDR3s include the opening cysteine and the closing phenylalanine or tryptophan. D genes are given only for firm matches. Clone size is stated in some rows and not others, as once, few, many or a class when expanded.

clone_size: few; d_call: NA; v_call: TRBV19; j_call: TRBJ2-2; cdr3_aa: CASSNTGELFF; cdr3_nt: TGTGCCAGCTCGAACACCGGGGAGCTGTTTTTT
clone_size: NA; d_call: NA; v_call: TRBV5-4; j_call: TRBJ2-2; cdr3_aa: CASSQYTGELFF; cdr3_nt: TGTGCCAGCAGCCAGTACACCGGGGAGCTGTTTTTT
clone_size: NA; d_call: TRBD2; v_call: TRBV14; j_call: TRBJ2-7; cdr3_aa: CASSLGLAGDYEQYF; cdr3_nt: TGTGCCAGCAGCCTTGGACTAGCGGGAGACTACGAGCAGTACTTC
clone_size: NA; d_call: NA; v_call: TRBV6-6; j_call: TRBJ2-7; cdr3_aa: CASSSNSYEQYF; cdr3_nt: TGTGCCAGCAGTTCCAACAGCTACGAGCAGTACTTC
clone_size: few; d_call: TRBD1; v_call: TRBV10-2; j_call: TRBJ1-1; cdr3_aa: CATRGTEAFF; cdr3_nt: TGCGCCACCAGGGGGACTGAAGCTTTCTTT
clone_size: NA; d_call: TRBD2; v_call: TRBV28; j_call: TRBJ2-1; cdr3_aa: CASSFPTSGHNEQFF; cdr3_nt: TGTGCCAGCAGTTTCCCGACTAGCGGGCACAATGAGCAGTTCTTC
clone_size: NA; d_call: TRBD2; v_call: TRBV4-1; j_call: TRBJ2-7; cdr3_aa: CASSQDGREQYF; cdr3_nt: TGCGCCAGCAGCCAAGACGGGAGGGAGCAGTACTTC
clone_size: NA; d_call: NA; v_call: TRBV6-6; j_call: TRBJ2-1; cdr3_aa: CASSYGGSEQFF; cdr3_nt: TGTGCCAGCAGTTACGGGGGTAGTGAGCAGTTCTTC
clone_size: NA; d_call: NA; v_call: TRBV7-9; j_call: TRBJ2-1; cdr3_aa: CASSLAGLSSYNEQFF; cdr3_nt: TGTGCCAGCAGCTTAGCTGGACTCAGCTCCTACAATGAGCAGTTCTTC
clone_size: NA; d_call: TRBD2; v_call: TRBV4-3; j_call: TRBJ2-5; cdr3_aa: CASSQESLAGGPSSYQETQYF; cdr3_nt: TGCGCCAGCAGCCAAGAGAGCCTAGCGGGAGGCCCTTCTTCATACCAAGAGACCCAGTACTTC
clone_size: NA; d_call: NA; v_call: TRBV11-3; j_call: TRBJ2-1; cdr3_aa: CASSGRGSSYNEQFF; cdr3_nt: TGTGCCAGCAGCGGCCGAGGGAGCTCCTACAATGAGCAGTTCTTC
clone_size: NA; d_call: NA; v_call: TRBV7-6; j_call: TRBJ2-7; cdr3_aa: CASSLDLGTVPYEQYF; cdr3_nt: TGTGCCAGCAGCTTAGATTTAGGGACGGTCCCCTACGAGCAGTACTTC
clone_size: NA; d_call: NA; v_call: TRBV5-6; j_call: TRBJ1-5; cdr3_aa: CASSFGDGPPQHF; cdr3_nt: TGTGCCAGCAGCTTCGGCGACGGTCCCCCCCAGCATTTT
clone_size: NA; d_call: NA; v_call: TRBV27; j_call: TRBJ2-7; cdr3_aa: CASSPRGGGYYEQYF; cdr3_nt: TGTGCCAGCAGTCCCCGGGGAGGGGGATACTACGAGCAGTACTTC
clone_size: NA; d_call: NA; v_call: TRBV6-5; j_call: TRBJ2-1; cdr3_aa: CASSYGGQGVYNEQFF; cdr3_nt: TGTGCCAGCAGTTACGGGGGGCAGGGCGTTTACAATGAGCAGTTCTTC
clone_size: once; d_call: NA; v_call: TRBV7-9; j_call: TRBJ1-2; cdr3_aa: CASSESRPYGYTF; cdr3_nt: TGTGCCAGCAGCGAATCCAGACCCTATGGCTACACCTTC
clone_size: NA; d_call: NA; v_call: TRBV28; j_call: TRBJ1-3; cdr3_aa: CASSYPGSFSGNTIYF; cdr3_nt: TGTGCCAGCAGTTACCCCGGCAGCTTCTCTGGAAACACCATATATTTT
clone_size: NA; d_call: NA; v_call: TRBV19; j_call: TRBJ1-5; cdr3_aa: CASSNQRGAPKSNQPQHF; cdr3_nt: TGTGCCAGTAGTAATCAAAGAGGGGCCCCTAAGAGCAATCAGCCCCAGCATTTT
clone_size: NA; d_call: NA; v_call: TRBV7-9; j_call: TRBJ2-2; cdr3_aa: CASSPGGRNTGELFF; cdr3_nt: TGTGCCAGCAGCCCCGGGGGGCGGAACACCGGGGAGCTGTTTTTT
clone_size: NA; d_call: NA; v_call: TRBV4-3; j_call: TRBJ2-3; cdr3_aa: CASSAGWGTDTQYF; cdr3_nt: TGCGCCAGCAGTGCGGGGTGGGGCACAGATACGCAGTATTTT
clone_size: NA; d_call: TRBD1; v_call: TRBV13; j_call: TRBJ2-7; cdr3_aa: CASSSNGTGPVEQYF; cdr3_nt: TGTGCCAGCAGCTCCAACGGGACAGGCCCTGTCGAGCAGTACTTC
clone_size: NA; d_call: TRBD2; v_call: TRBV5-4; j_call: TRBJ2-3; cdr3_aa: CASSLAASGTSGSAEYF; cdr3_nt: TGTGCCAGCAGCTTGGCCGCCTCCGGGACTAGCGGGAGTGCGGAGTATTTT
clone_size: NA; d_call: NA; v_call: TRBV29-1; j_call: TRBJ2-3; cdr3_aa: CSASLRSESTDTQYF; cdr3_nt: TGCAGCGCTTCCCTCCGGAGCGAGAGCACAGATACGCAGTATTTT
clone_size: NA; d_call: TRBD2; v_call: TRBV13; j_call: TRBJ2-3; cdr3_aa: CASSPRGGLADTQYF; cdr3_nt: TGTGCCAGCAGCCCACGCGGGGGGTTGGCAGATACGCAGTATTTT
clone_size: NA; d_call: NA; v_call: TRBV2; j_call: TRBJ2-1; cdr3_aa: CASGLEYNEQFF; cdr3_nt: TGTGCCAGCGGGCTAGAATACAATGAGCAGTTCTTC
clone_size: NA; d_call: NA; v_call: TRBV9; j_call: TRBJ1-1; cdr3_aa: CASSNGEVYTEAFF; cdr3_nt: TGTGCCAGCAGCAACGGAGAGGTCTACACTGAAGCTTTCTTT